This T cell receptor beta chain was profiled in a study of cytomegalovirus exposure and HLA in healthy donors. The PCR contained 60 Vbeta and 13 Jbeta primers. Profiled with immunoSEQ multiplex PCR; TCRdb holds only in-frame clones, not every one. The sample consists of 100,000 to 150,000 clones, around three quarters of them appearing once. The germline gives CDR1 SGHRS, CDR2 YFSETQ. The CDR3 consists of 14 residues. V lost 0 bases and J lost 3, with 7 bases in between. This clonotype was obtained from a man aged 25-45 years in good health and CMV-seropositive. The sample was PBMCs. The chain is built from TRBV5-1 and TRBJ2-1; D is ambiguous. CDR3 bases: TGCGCCAGCAGCTTGGATCCGGGCTACAATGAGCAGTTCTTC. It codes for CASSLDPGYNEQFF.